This is a list of T cell receptor beta chains from one sample in a study of cytomegalovirus exposure and HLA in healthy donors. TCRdb's table, derived via immunoSEQ multiplex PCR, lists solely in-frame clones and lacks some. Counted here are 150,000 to 200,000 clones, over 80% occurring once; the ten biggest clones make up roughly 4.3%. Sequencing input: PBMCs. The source of these receptors is a middle-aged man in good health and CMV-seropositive. The CDR3 runs from the conserved cysteine through the conserved F or W. D genes are given only for firm matches. Size values are once, few and many counts, or a class for expanded clones, and some rows have none.

TRBJ1-2	NA	NA	TRBV28	CASSYIQGSYGYTF	TGTGCCAGCAGCTACATCCAGGGATCATATGGCTACACCTTC
TRBJ2-5	NA	NA	TRBV11-2	CASRAPGRLQETQYF	TGTGCCAGCAGGGCGCCAGGGCGTCTCCAAGAGACCCAGTACTTC
TRBJ1-5	NA	NA	TRBV27	CASSLYAPSTLSNQPQHF	TGTGCCAGCAGTTTATATGCCCCTAGCACCCTTAGCAATCAGCCCCAGCATTTT
TRBJ2-7	NA	NA	TRBV4-1	CASSLRDGSYEQYF	TGCGCCAGCAGCCTAAGAGACGGGTCCTACGAGCAGTACTTC
TRBJ2-1	NA	TRBD2	TRBV11-2	CASSSSGRAYNEQFF	TGTGCCAGCAGCTCGAGCGGGAGAGCCTACAATGAGCAGTTCTTC
TRBJ1-1	NA	NA	TRBV7-3	CASSLTRAGNTEAFF	TGTGCCAGCAGCTTAACGAGGGCCGGGAACACTGAAGCTTTCTTT
TRBJ2-7	NA	NA	TRBV9	CASSVQGTGEQYF	TGTGCCAGCAGCGTGCAGGGTACGGGCGAGCAGTACTTC
TRBJ1-2	once	NA	TRBV21-1	CASSKGAGAIDGYTF	TGTGCCAGCAGCAAAGGAGCGGGGGCGATTGATGGCTACACCTTC
TRBJ2-4	once	NA	TRBV28	CASRHRGSIQYF	TGTGCCAGCCGTCATCGAGGCTCCATTCAGTACTTC
TRBJ1-1	NA	NA	TRBV28	CASSLSEGTAFF	TGTGCCAGCAGTTTATCGGAGGGAACAGCTTTCTTT
TRBJ2-7	NA	TRBD1	TRBV7-9	CASSLAGTGSYEQYF	TGTGCCAGCAGCTTAGCTGGGACAGGGAGCTACGAGCAGTACTTC
TRBJ1-6	NA	TRBD1	TRBV25-1	CASSGGRGSNSPLHF	TGTGCCAGCAGTGGAGGCAGGGGGTCTAATTCACCCCTCCACTTT
TRBJ2-4	NA	TRBD1	TRBV30	CAWSSKDRGFHIQYF	TGTGCCTGGAGTTCAAAGGACAGGGGATTTCACATTCAGTACTTC
TRBJ1-5	NA	TRBD1	TRBV7-9	CSSSTGQGSAHF	TGTTCCAGCAGCACTGGACAGGGGTCCGCACATTTT
TRBJ2-7	NA	TRBD1	TRBV28	CASSSTGTGTYEQYF	TGTGCCAGCAGTTCCACCGGGACAGGGACCTACGAGCAGTACTTC
TRBJ2-7	NA	NA	TRBV7-2	CASSSQSWEQYF	TGTGCCAGCAGCTCCCAGTCTTGGGAGCAGTACTTC
TRBJ2-1	NA	TRBD1	TRBV10-2	CASSPGTGLEQFF	TGCGCCAGCAGCCCTGGGACAGGTCTTGAGCAGTTCTTC
TRBJ1-1	NA	NA	TRBV19	CASTLRQRSNTEAFF	TGTGCCAGTACCCTCCGACAACGGTCCAACACTGAAGCTTTCTTT
TRBJ2-5	NA	TRBD2	TRBV5-8	CASSLSRGGGETQYF	TGTGCCAGCAGCTTGAGTCGCGGGGGGGGAGAGACCCAGTACTTC
TRBJ2-7	NA	TRBD1	TRBV28	CASKQRDRPFSTEQYF	TGTGCCAGCAAACAACGGGACAGGCCTTTTTCTACGGAGCAGTACTTC
TRBJ1-1	NA	TRBD1	TRBV6-5	CASSSSTGQGRGEAFF	TGTGCCAGCAGTTCCTCAACGGGACAGGGGAGAGGTGAAGCTTTCTTT
TRBJ1-2	NA	NA	TRBV15	CATSRDHNTGYTF	TGTGCCACCAGCAGAGATCACAACACCGGCTACACCTTC
TRBJ2-3	NA	NA	TRBV21-1	CASSGSGGCTDTQYF	TGTGCCAGCAGCGGAAGCGGGGGGTGCACAGATACGCAGTATTTT
TRBJ2-2	few	TRBD1	TRBV15	CATSRDSTGGNTGELFF	TGTGCCACCAGCAGAGATTCGACAGGGGGCAACACCGGGGAGCTGTTTTTT
TRBJ2-7	NA	NA	TRBV20-1	CSAPQGSEQYF	TGCAGTGCGCCCCAGGGATCCGAGCAGTACTTC
TRBJ1-2	NA	TRBD1	TRBV28	CASSYGTGALYGYTF	TGTGCCAGCAGCTACGGGACAGGGGCCCTCTATGGCTACACCTTC
TRBJ2-3	NA	TRBD2	TRBV5-4	CASSSPTSGDTQYF	TGTGCCAGCAGCTCACCGACTAGCGGAGATACGCAGTATTTT
TRBJ1-4	NA	TRBD1	TRBV7-2	CASSLAQGQGVWANEKLFF	TGTGCCAGCAGCTTAGCGCAAGGGCAGGGGGTGTGGGCTAATGAAAAACTGTTTTTT
TRBJ2-2	NA	NA	TRBV27	CASSPAGPNTGELFF	TGTGCCAGCAGTCCAGCAGGGCCGAACACCGGGGAGCTGTTTTTT
TRBJ2-7	NA	NA	TRBV4-3	CASSQAPDYSYEQYF	TGCGCCAGCAGCCAAGCCCCAGACTACTCCTACGAGCAGTACTTC
TRBJ1-1	NA	NA	TRBV7-2	CASSLKSFEAFF	TGTGCCAGCAGCTTAAAGAGTTTTGAAGCTTTCTTT
TRBJ1-1	NA	TRBD1	TRBV6-5	CASSHDRGLFTEAFF	TGTGCCAGCAGTCACGACAGGGGGCTATTTACTGAAGCTTTCTTT
TRBJ1-6	NA	TRBD1	TRBV19	CASSQRTGIDNSPLHF	TGTGCCAGTAGCCAGAGGACAGGGATCGATAATTCACCCCTCCACTTT
TRBJ1-3	NA	NA	TRBV5-4	CASTSGDGNTIYF	TGTGCCAGCACCTCAGGGGATGGAAACACCATATATTTT
TRBJ1-5	NA	NA	TRBV29-1	CSVSTASNQPQHF	TGCAGCGTAAGTACAGCCTCGAATCAGCCCCAGCATTTT
TRBJ2-5	NA	TRBD2	TRBV5-1	CASSLAFSGDIGKTQYF	TGCGCCAGCAGCTTGGCTTTCAGCGGGGATATCGGAAAGACCCAGTACTTC
TRBJ1-4	NA	NA	TRBV19	CASSISGASNEKLFF	TGTGCCAGTAGTATCTCGGGTGCTTCTAATGAAAAACTGTTTTTT
TRBJ2-5	NA	NA	TRBV6-1	CASSEWRADQETQYF	TGTGCCAGCAGTGAATGGCGGGCAGACCAAGAGACCCAGTACTTC
TRBJ1-5	NA	NA	TRBV15	CATSRDSSNQPQHF	TGTGCCACCAGCAGAGACAGTAGCAATCAGCCCCAGCATTTT
TRBJ2-7	NA	NA	TRBV28	CAGRSRSPGNEQYF	TGTGCCGGGAGATCCCGGTCCCCGGGTAACGAGCAGTACTTC
TRBJ2-5	once	TRBD2	TRBV19	CASSRLAVRGETQYF	TGTGCCAGTAGTCGACTAGCGGTCCGAGGGGAGACCCAGTACTTC
TRBJ2-3	NA	NA	TRBV5-1	CASSFFLGSTSDTQYF	TGCGCCAGCAGTTTTTTCCTCGGGAGCACGTCAGATACGCAGTATTTT